The TCR beta chain under discussion was sequenced for a study of cytomegalovirus exposure and HLA in healthy donors. With respect to this clone: Its antigen is not known.

CDR1 and CDR2 from the germline V gene are GTSNPN and SVGIG (reference sequence). Germline trimming cut 4 bases from V and 1 base from J; bases unmatched to any gene: 6. The CDR3 length is 14 residues. PCR used 60 Vbeta primers and 13 Jbeta primers. TCRdb's copy holds only in-frame clones and misses some; the assay was immunoSEQ multiplex PCR. The table has around 140,000 clones, about 76% seen once. The study, taken as a whole, reports: With further analysis later on, most CMV-associated TCR beta chains appeared HLA-restricted. Reportedly, TCR beta sequences accurately predicted HLA-A and HLA-B alleles in most subjects. Later analysis found that TCR beta chains associated with HLA were more clonally expanded than other, equally common chains. CMV antigen specificity of three CMV-associated chains was confirmed in vitro.

The chain carries TRBV30 and TRBJ1-2; 7 nucleotides match TRBD1. Sequenced input: PBMCs. The TCR originated in a male donor in good health and CMV-seronegative. CDR3 in amino acids: CAWTTGLLNYGYTF. The CDR3 DNA is TGTGCCTGGACGACAGGGTTGCTTAACTATGGCTACACCTTC.